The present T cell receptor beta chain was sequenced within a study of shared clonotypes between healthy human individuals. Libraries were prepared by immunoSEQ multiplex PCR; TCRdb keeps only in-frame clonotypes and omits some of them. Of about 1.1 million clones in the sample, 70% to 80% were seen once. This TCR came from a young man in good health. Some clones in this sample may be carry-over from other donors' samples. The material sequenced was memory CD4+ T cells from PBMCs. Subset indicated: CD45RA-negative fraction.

CDR3 in amino acids: CASSPIAGDGYEQYF. CDR3 in DNA: TGTGCCAGCTCACCAATAGCGGGAGATGGCTACGAGCAGTACTTC. The chain is built from TRBV18 and TRBJ2-7; 9 positions agree with TRBD2. Germline CDR1 KGHSH, CDR2 LQKENI. The CDR3 consists of 15 residues. Trimming removed 2 bases from V and 3 bases from J; junction bases left unmatched: 5.